The 11 T cell receptor beta chains below come from one sample, sequenced in a study of T cells in women clearing cervical HPV infection. The method was immunoSEQ multiplex PCR; TCRdb's version includes in-frame clones alone and lacks a portion of them. This repertoire includes approximately 31,000 clones. The sequenced sample was blood buffy coat. These TCRs come from a woman aged 18 to 75 with a cervical HPV16 infection that either progressed to CIN3+ or cleared (not recorded which).

Worth noting for this clone: The read ends 3 residues shy of where the CDR3 ends; the end is completed using the germline J gene. The J gene is TRBJ1-1, the V gene TRBV20-1; a possible D gene is TRBD1 (5 bases). The germline V gene has CDR1 DFQATT and CDR2 SNEGSKA (reference sequence). This CDR3 comprises 13 residues. Trimming shortened V by 5 bases and J by 0 bases, and 10 bases separated the two germline ends. CDR3 DNA (partial): TGCAGTGCTGGCGGACATCTGAACACTGAA. Encoded protein: CSAGGHLNTE. The complete CDR3 reads CSAGGHLNTEAFF.

With respect to this clone: The read terminates 3 residues before the CDR3 end, so the remaining end is supplied by the germline J gene. The V and J genes are TRBV30 and TRBJ2-4; a possible D gene is TRBD1 (6 bases). The germline V gene has CDR1 GTSNPN and CDR2 SVGIG (reference sequence). The CDR3 covers 15 residues. This CDR3 reads CAWSVGDIAIFGQYF. The CDR3 DNA, read in part, is TGTGCCTGGAGTGTCGGGGACATCGCTATTTTTGGT. The entire variable domain, with the rest obtained from reference TRBV30 and TRBJ2-4, is as follows: SQTIHQWPATLVQPVGSPLSLECTVEGTSNPNLYWYRQAAGRGLQLLFYSVGIGQISSEVPQNLSASRPQDRQFILSSKKLLLSDSGFYLCAWSVGDIAIFGQYFGAGTRLSVL.

About this clone: The DNA ends 3 residues before the CDR3 does, and the rest of the CDR3 is filled in from the germline J gene. The rearrangement links TRBV4-2 to TRBJ1-4, with 7 bases identical to TRBD1. The CDR3 contains 14 residues. Trimming took 5 bases from V and 7 from J; bases not matched to a gene: 7. Germline V gene sequence: CDR1 LGHNA, CDR2 YNFKEQ. This chain's CDR3 is CASSEQGLGEKLFF. The CDR3 bases that were read are TGTGCCAGCAGCGAACAGGGGTTGGGTGAAAAA.

Details on this clone: Coverage ceases 3 residues before the CDR3 finishes, and the germline J gene fills in the end. V usage is TRBV18 and J usage is TRBJ2-1; D possibly uses TRBD1 or TRBD2 (6 bases each). Germline V gene sequence: CDR1 KGHSH, CDR2 LQKENI. The CDR3 is 15 amino acids. V was cut by 2 bases and J by 8 bases, with 16 bases left in between. Incomplete CDR3 DNA: TGTGCCAGCTCACCAAGTGGGGGCGGGAAATATGAG. This codes for CASSPSGGGKYE. In full, the CDR3 reads CASSPSGGGKYEQFF.

On this clone itself: The read falls 3 residues short of the CDR3 end, and the missing part is taken from the germline J gene. The chain links TRBV4-1 to TRBJ2-2, with D possibly TRBD1 on 6 matching bases. The CDR3 is 14 amino acids. Germline-derived CDR1 and CDR2 are MGHRA and YSYEKL. The CDR3 bases that were read are TGCGCCTACGCCAGGGGACCTTATAATTCACCG. Its translation is CAYARGPYNSP. The CDR3 as a whole reads CAYARGPYNSPLFF.

With respect to this clone: The read gets to within 3 residues of the CDR3 end, and the germline J gene fills in the rest. This sample includes further DNA sequences coding for the same CDR3. V is TRBV13 and J is TRBJ2-7, with unresolved D. V was trimmed by 2 bases and J by 1 base, leaving 3 bases between them. The V gene's germline CDR1 is PRHDT and CDR2 FYEKMQ (reference sequence). There are 12 residues in the CDR3. CDR3 DNA, as far as it was read: TGTGCCAGCAGCTTAAGGTCCTACGAG. This encodes CASSLRSYE. In full, the CDR3 is CASSLRSYEQYF. Full variable domain (rest looked up from reference TRBV13 and TRBJ2-7): AAGVIQSPRHLIKEKRETATLKCYPIPRHDTVYWYQQGPGQDPQFLISFYEKMQSDKGSIPDRFSAQQFSDYHSELNMSSLELGDSALYFCASSLRSYEQYFGPGTRLTVT.

A note on this clone: The CDR3 end is not reached by the read, which stops 3 residues before it; the germline J gene fills it in. The V call is TRBV4-1, the J call TRBJ1-3; D gene unclear. This CDR3 has 16 residues. V lost 0 bases and J 8 bases, leaving 17 bases between the germline ends. CDR1 and CDR2 from the germline V gene are MGHRA and YSYEKL. CDR3 residues: CASSQDFSGPWDTIYF. CDR3 DNA (partial): TGCGCCAGCAGCCAAGATTTTAGCGGACCCTGGGACACC.

Of note for this clone: Sequence at one end of the junction differs from germline and may be a read error. The read terminates 3 residues ahead of where the CDR3 ends, so the germline J gene completes it. Other DNA sequences in this specimen translate into the identical CDR3. This sequence joins TRBV18 and TRBJ1-3; D uncertain. Germline V gene sequence: CDR1 KGHSH, CDR2 LQKENI. The CDR3 length is 17 residues. The CDR3 bases that were read are TGTGCCAGCTCACCACCGAACAGCCCAGTCTCTGGAAACACA. Amino acid sequence: CASSPPNSPVSGNT. The complete CDR3 protein is CASSPPNSPVSGNTIYF. Full variable domain (remainder filled in from reference TRBV18 and TRBJ1-3): NAGVMQNPRHLVRRRGQEARLRCSPMKGHSHVYWYRQLPEEGLKFMVYLQKENIIDESGMPKERFSAEFPKEGPSILRIQQVVRGDSAAYFCASSPPNSPVSGNTIYFGEGSWLTVV.

On this clone: The read ends 3 residues before the CDR3 terminus; that terminus is restored from the germline J gene. V usage is TRBV6-2 or TRBV6-3 and J usage is TRBJ2-4, with D unresolved. The germline V and J ends were trimmed by 3 bases and 4 bases, with 7 bases remaining between them. Germline V gene sequence: CDR1 MNHEY, CDR2 SVGEGT. This CDR3 spans 13 amino acids. The CDR3 here is CASSYFSKNIQYF. The DNA read from the CDR3 is TGTGCCAGCAGTTATTTCTCTAAAAACATT.

Partial CDR3 DNA: TGTGCCAGCAGCTTAGTCCTAGTCAATGAG. Translation gives CASSLVLVNE. The whole CDR3 sequence is CASSLVLVNEQFF. The chain couples TRBV7-2 to TRBJ2-1; D gene ambiguous. Coverage ceases 3 residues before the CDR3 finishes, and the germline J gene fills in the end. V dropped 1 base and J dropped 6 bases, with 7 bases sitting between them. CDR1 and CDR2 from the germline V gene are SGHTA and FQGNSA. This CDR3 has 13 amino acids.

As for this clone: The read terminates 3 residues ahead of where the CDR3 ends, so the germline J gene completes it. The chain is built from TRBV7-2 and TRBJ2-5; 7 bases are shared with TRBD1. Looked up from germline, CDR1 is SGHTA and CDR2 is FQGNSA. The CDR3 has 14 amino acids. V shed 5 bases, J shed 5 bases, and the junction held 8 bases outside the gene matches. The CDR3 DNA, read in part, is TGTGCCAGCAGCGCCGGGACAGTCACCGAGACC. Translating it yields CASSAGTVTET. The entire CDR3 reads CASSAGTVTETQYF.